The clone carrying this TCR beta chain was seen more than once but under ten times. What it binds is not known. From germline, CDR1 is SGHTA and CDR2 FQGNSA. Trimming cost V 5 bases and J 0 bases, with 10 bases left between them. This CDR3 has 15 residues. This specimen comes from a study of CD8 T cells in ankylosing spondylitis. Study outcomes and limitations: For ankylosing spondylitis blood, a TCR beta motif of about 8 highly homologous variants appeared characteristic. Earlier work had already found some motif variants in reactive arthritis synovial fluid and blood.

Construction of TCR beta libraries was performed using quantitative 5'-RACE with molecular barcodes. From the 5' RACE reads, TCRdb called clonotypes with MiXCR, one entry per CDR3 protein. This table holds about 540,000 distinct CDR3 sequences, about 13% found once. The TCR was taken from a male donor with ankylosing spondylitis. The material sequenced was blood, either unsorted or a sorted T cell fraction (not recorded which). The chain recombines TRBV7-2 with TRBJ2-2; no clear D gene. The CDR3 is CASSPVWANTGELFF. In DNA, the CDR3 is TGTGCCAGCAGCCCTGTATGGGCGAACACCGGGGAGCTGTTTTTT. The variable domain in full, completed from reference TRBV7-2 and TRBJ2-2, reads GAGVSQSPSNKVTEKGKDVELRCDPISGHTALYWYRQSLGQGLEFLIYFQGNSAPDKSGLPSDRFSAERTGGSVSTLTIQRTQQEDSAVYLCASSPVWANTGELFFGEGSRLTVL.